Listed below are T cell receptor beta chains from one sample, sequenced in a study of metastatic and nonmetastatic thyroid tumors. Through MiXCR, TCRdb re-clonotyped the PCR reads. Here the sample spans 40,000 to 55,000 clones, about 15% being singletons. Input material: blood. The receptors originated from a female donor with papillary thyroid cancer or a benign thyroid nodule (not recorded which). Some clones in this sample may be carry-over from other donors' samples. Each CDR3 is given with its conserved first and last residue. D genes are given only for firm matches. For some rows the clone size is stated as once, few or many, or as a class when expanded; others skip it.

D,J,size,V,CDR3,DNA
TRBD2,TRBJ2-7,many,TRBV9,CASSSGLAGTYEQYF,TGTGCCAGCAGCTCGGGACTAGCGGGAACCTACGAGCAGTACTTC
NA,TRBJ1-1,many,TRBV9,CASSVGPTGGQDTEAFF,TGTGCCAGCAGCGTAGGCCCAACGGGGGGGCAAGACACTGAAGCTTTCTTT
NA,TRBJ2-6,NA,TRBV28,CASRPTGTGANFLTF,TGTGCCAGCAGACCGACAGGGACTGGTGCCAACTTCCTGACTTTC
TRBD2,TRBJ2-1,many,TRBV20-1,CSARDRGGGLAGGRFNEQFF,TGCAGTGCTAGAGACCGCGGGGGGGGACTAGCGGGAGGTCGTTTCAATGAGCAGTTCTTC
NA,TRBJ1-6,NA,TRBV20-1,CSARDPRKTNSLLHF,TGCAGTGCTAGAGATCCGAGAAAGACTAATTCACTCCTCCACTTT
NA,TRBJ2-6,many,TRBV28,CASRPAATGANVLTF,TGTGCCAGCAGACCGGCAGCCACTGGGGCCAACGTCCTGACTTTC
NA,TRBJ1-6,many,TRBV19,CASSGTTLSGNSPLHF,TGTGCCAGTAGCGGGACAACCCTTAGTGGTAATTCACCCCTCCACTTT
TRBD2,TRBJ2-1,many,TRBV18,CASSAGGRTYNEQFF,TGTGCCAGCTCCGCGGGAGGGCGAACCTACAATGAGCAGTTCTTC
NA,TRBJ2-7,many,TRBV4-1,CASSQVQLGYEQYF,TGTGCCAGCAGCCAAGTGCAACTGGGGTACGAGCAGTACTTC
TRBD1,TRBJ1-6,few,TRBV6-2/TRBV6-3,CASSSTTGANSPLHF,TGTGCCAGCAGTTCCACGACAGGGGCTAATTCACCCCTCCACTTT
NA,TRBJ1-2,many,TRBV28,CASSPRTYGYTF,TGTGCCAGCAGCCCTAGGACCTATGGCTACACCTTC
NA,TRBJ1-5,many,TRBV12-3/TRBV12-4,CASSGEVGVANQPQHF,TGTGCCAGCAGTGGGGAGGTTGGCGTCGCCAATCAGCCCCAGCATTTT
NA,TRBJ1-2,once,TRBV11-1,CASSPVSRAGGYTF,TGTGCCAGCAGCCCTGTGTCCAGGGCGGGTGGCTACACCTTC
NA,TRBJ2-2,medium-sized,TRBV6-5,CASSYAGELFF,TGTGCCAGCAGTTACGCCGGGGAGCTGTTTTTT
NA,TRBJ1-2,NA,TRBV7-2,CASSLAGPSVCYTF,TGTGCCAGCAGCTTAGCCGGGCCCTCAGTGTGCTACACCTTC
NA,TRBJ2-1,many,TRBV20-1,CSANIGGDYNEQFF,TGCAGCGCCAACATCGGCGGAGACTACAATGAGCAGTTCTTC
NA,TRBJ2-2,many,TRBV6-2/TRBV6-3,CASTFWGTGELFF,TGTGCCAGCACCTTTTGGGGGACCGGGGAGCTGTTTTTT
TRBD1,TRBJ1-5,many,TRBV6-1,CASSGIGQAQPQHF,TGTGCCAGCAGTGGAATCGGACAGGCTCAGCCCCAGCATTTT
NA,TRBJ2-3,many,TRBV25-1,CASSDAKIRAISTDTQYF,TGTGCCAGCAGTGATGCCAAAATCCGGGCCATAAGCACAGATACGCAGTATTTT
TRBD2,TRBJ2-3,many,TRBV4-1,CASSQAWASGSTQYF,TGCGCCAGCAGCCAAGCCTGGGCTAGCGGGAGTACGCAGTATTTT
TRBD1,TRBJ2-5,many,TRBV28,CASSLGQGWETQYF,TGTGCCAGCAGTCTGGGACAGGGATGGGAGACCCAGTACTTC
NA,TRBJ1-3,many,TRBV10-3,CAISESQGNTIYF,TGTGCCATCAGTGAAAGTCAGGGAAACACCATATATTTT
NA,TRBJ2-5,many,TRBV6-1,CASSEFGGTQYF,TGTGCCAGCAGTGAATTTGGGGGGACCCAGTACTTC
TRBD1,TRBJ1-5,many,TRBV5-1,CASSQNHQQGRDQPQHF,TGCGCCAGCAGCCAGAACCACCAACAGGGGAGGGATCAGCCCCAGCATTTT
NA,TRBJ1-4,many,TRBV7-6,CASSPTVLNEKLFF,TGTGCCAGCAGCCCAACGGTCCTCAATGAAAAACTGTTTTTT
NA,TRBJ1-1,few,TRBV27,CASRPQVSTKAFF,TGTGCCAGCAGGCCACAGGTTAGCACTAAAGCTTTCTTT
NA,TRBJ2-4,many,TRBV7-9,CASSLSLGGPYKNIQYF,TGTGCCAGCAGCTTATCTTTAGGGGGGCCCTACAAAAACATTCAGTACTTC
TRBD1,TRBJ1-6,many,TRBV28,CASTPPGQGYSPLHF,TGTGCCAGCACCCCCCCGGGACAGGGCTATTCACCCCTCCACTTT
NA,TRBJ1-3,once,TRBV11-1,CASSLVGEGNGNTIYF,TGTGCCAGCAGCTTAGTAGGGGAAGGTAATGGAAACACCATATATTTT
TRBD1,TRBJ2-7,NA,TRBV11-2,CASSLWQGAAYEQYF,TGTGCCAGCAGCTTATGGCAGGGGGCTGCTTACGAGCAGTACTTC
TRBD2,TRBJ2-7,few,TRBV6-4,CASSYSGLAGGQSYERYF,TGTGCCAGCAGTTACTCCGGTCTAGCGGGAGGACAGTCCTACGAGCGGTACTTC
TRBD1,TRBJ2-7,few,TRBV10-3,CASQGQFMDEQYF,TGTGCCAGTCAGGGACAGTTCATGGATGAGCAGTACTTC
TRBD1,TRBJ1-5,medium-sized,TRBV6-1,CASSPRDRQNQPQHF,TGTGCCAGCAGTCCCCGGGACAGGCAAAATCAGCCCCAGCATTTT
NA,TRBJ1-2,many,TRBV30,CAWSVGPRDGYTF,TGTGCCTGGAGTGTTGGACCTCGCGATGGCTACACCTTC
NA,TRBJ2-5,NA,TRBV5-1,CASSLNTGRETKYF,TGCGCCAGCAGCTTAAACACAGGGCGGGAGACCAAGTACTTC
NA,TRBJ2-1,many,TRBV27,CASSLGFPSVLQFF,TGTGCCAGCAGTTTAGGATTCCCTAGCGTACTGCAGTTCTTC
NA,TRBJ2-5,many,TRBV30,CAWSDISPETQYF,TGTGCCTGGAGTGACATATCGCCAGAGACCCAGTACTTC
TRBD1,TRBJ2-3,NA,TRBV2,CASSASSPGQGLGTQYF,TGTGCCAGCAGTGCCTCCTCCCCGGGACAGGGTCTAGGTACGCAGTATTTT
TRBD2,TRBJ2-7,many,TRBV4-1,CASSQGGGSSYEQYF,TGCGCCAGCAGCCAAGGCGGGGGGAGCTCCTACGAGCAGTACTTC
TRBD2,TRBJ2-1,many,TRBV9,CASSVSGTSGYNEQFF,TGTGCCAGCAGCGTATCCGGGACTAGCGGTTACAATGAGCAGTTCTTC
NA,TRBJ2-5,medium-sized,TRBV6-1,CASSESSGDQETQYF,TGTGCCAGCAGTGAATCATCCGGGGACCAAGAGACCCAGTACTTC
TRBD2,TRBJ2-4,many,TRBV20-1,CSAPLAGLAKNIQYF,TGCAGTGCGCCACTAGCGGGGTTAGCCAAAAACATTCAGTACTTC
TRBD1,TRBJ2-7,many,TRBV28,CASSYRGSSYEQYF,TGTGCCAGCAGTTACAGGGGGAGCTCCTACGAGCAGTACTTC
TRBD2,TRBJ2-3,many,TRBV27,CASSLAGGGTDTQYF,TGTGCCAGCAGTTTAGCGGGAGGGGGGACAGATACGCAGTATTTT